The rows below give T cell receptor beta chains drawn from one sample of a study of shared clonotypes between healthy human individuals. Clones were read by immunoSEQ multiplex PCR, and TCRdb kept only the in-frame ones, dropping some. Of under 1,100,000 clones listed, 75% to 80% are singletons. The sequenced sample consisted of memory CD4+ T cells from PBMCs. These receptors all stem from a man aged 18 to 30 in good health. Some clones in this sample may be carry-over from other donors' samples. The CDR3 runs from the conserved cysteine through the conserved F or W. The order of the fields is CDR3 protein, CDR3 DNA, J gene, clone size, V gene, D gene. A D gene is named only where the DNA matches it firmly. The size entry is marked missing in some rows and otherwise reads once, few, many or a size class.

CDR3aa: CASSWATSTGMANYGYTF; CDR3nt: TGTGCCAGCAGCTGGGCGACCTCTACGGGGATGGCGAACTATGGCTACACCTTC; j_gene: TRBJ1-2; abundance: few; v_gene: TRBV5-8; d_gene: -
CDR3aa: CASSLGTANTEAFF; CDR3nt: TGTGCCAGCAGTTTGGGAACCGCTAACACTGAAGCTTTCTTT; j_gene: TRBJ1-1; abundance: -; v_gene: TRBV27; d_gene: -
CDR3aa: CASRQAGTGTEAFF; CDR3nt: TGTGCCAGCCGCCAAGCCGGGACAGGCACTGAAGCTTTCTTT; j_gene: TRBJ1-1; abundance: -; v_gene: TRBV6-1; d_gene: TRBD1
CDR3aa: CASSPLSGYEQYF; CDR3nt: TGTGCCAGCTCACCACTTAGTGGTTACGAGCAGTACTTC; j_gene: TRBJ2-7; abundance: many; v_gene: TRBV18; d_gene: -
CDR3aa: CASSIDNRVGNQPQHF; CDR3nt: TGTGCCAGTAGTATAGATAACAGGGTGGGCAATCAGCCCCAGCATTTT; j_gene: TRBJ1-5; abundance: few; v_gene: TRBV19; d_gene: -
CDR3aa: CASSLTPLGQERTDTQYF; CDR3nt: TGTGCCAGCAGCTTAACGCCTCTCGGCCAGGAGCGCACAGATACGCAGTATTTT; j_gene: TRBJ2-3; abundance: few; v_gene: TRBV7-3; d_gene: -
CDR3aa: CASSYSGTGENIQYF; CDR3nt: TGTGCCAGCAGTTACTCGGGGACAGGGGAAAACATTCAGTACTTC; j_gene: TRBJ2-4; abundance: few; v_gene: TRBV6-5; d_gene: TRBD1
CDR3aa: CASSEWGLAGQETQYF; CDR3nt: TGTGCCAGCAGTGAATGGGGACTAGCGGGGCAAGAGACCCAGTACTTC; j_gene: TRBJ2-5; abundance: -; v_gene: TRBV2; d_gene: TRBD2
CDR3aa: CASRQSGGGELFF; CDR3nt: TGTGCCAGCAGGCAAAGTGGGGGAGGGGAGCTGTTTTTT; j_gene: TRBJ2-2; abundance: -; v_gene: TRBV6-1; d_gene: -
CDR3aa: CASSLRPIRQGGPNTEAFF; CDR3nt: TGTGCCAGCAGCTTACGACCAATTAGACAGGGGGGACCGAACACTGAAGCTTTCTTT; j_gene: TRBJ1-1; abundance: -; v_gene: TRBV7-3; d_gene: TRBD1
CDR3aa: CASRGVYRGRHTEAFF; CDR3nt: TGTGCCAGCAGGGGGGTATACAGGGGTCGACACACTGAAGCTTTCTTT; j_gene: TRBJ1-1; abundance: -; v_gene: TRBV27; d_gene: TRBD1
CDR3aa: CASSWGNSYEQYF; CDR3nt: TGTGCCAGCAGTTGGGGCAATAGCTACGAGCAGTACTTC; j_gene: TRBJ2-7; abundance: -; v_gene: TRBV27; d_gene: -
CDR3aa: CASKGGGVSTEAFF; CDR3nt: TGTGCCAGCAAGGGAGGGGGCGTTAGCACTGAAGCTTTCTTT; j_gene: TRBJ1-1; abundance: -; v_gene: TRBV28; d_gene: TRBD1
CDR3aa: CASTSGAAQNTEAFF; CDR3nt: TGCGCCAGCACCTCCGGGGCGGCCCAGAACACTGAAGCTTTCTTT; j_gene: TRBJ1-1; abundance: many; v_gene: TRBV4-1; d_gene: -
CDR3aa: CASRQQGTGERTQYF; CDR3nt: TGTGCCAGCAGGCAGCAAGGAACAGGGGAAAGGACCCAGTACTTC; j_gene: TRBJ2-5; abundance: -; v_gene: TRBV5-4; d_gene: TRBD1
CDR3aa: CASSLMEGRGEQYF; CDR3nt: TGTGCCAGCAGCTTAATGGAGGGTAGAGGCGAGCAGTACTTC; j_gene: TRBJ2-7; abundance: few; v_gene: TRBV7-3; d_gene: -
CDR3aa: CASGTGSNQPQHF; CDR3nt: TGTGCCAGCGGAACAGGGAGCAATCAGCCCCAGCATTTT; j_gene: TRBJ1-5; abundance: few; v_gene: TRBV6-6; d_gene: -
CDR3aa: CATRMKNIQYF; CDR3nt: TGTGCCACGCGTATGAAAAACATTCAGTACTTC; j_gene: TRBJ2-4; abundance: -; v_gene: TRBV28; d_gene: -
CDR3aa: CASAGQGNQPQHF; CDR3nt: TGTGCCAGCGCCGGACAGGGCAATCAGCCCCAGCATTTT; j_gene: TRBJ1-5; abundance: -; v_gene: TRBV19; d_gene: TRBD1
CDR3aa: CASRRQGLNTEAFF; CDR3nt: TGTGCGAGCAGGAGACAGGGATTGAACACTGAAGCTTTCTTT; j_gene: TRBJ1-1; abundance: -; v_gene: TRBV7-8; d_gene: TRBD1
CDR3aa: CASGLERETDTQYF; CDR3nt: TGTGCCAGCGGCTTGGAGCGGGAAACAGATACGCAGTATTTT; j_gene: TRBJ2-3; abundance: many; v_gene: TRBV2; d_gene: TRBD2
CDR3aa: CASSYSLTGNQPQHF; CDR3nt: TGTGCCAGCAGTTACTCGTTAACAGGCAATCAGCCCCAGCATTTT; j_gene: TRBJ1-5; abundance: -; v_gene: TRBV6-5; d_gene: -
CDR3aa: CAISERGLAGDGYEQYF; CDR3nt: TGTGCCATCAGTGAGAGAGGACTAGCGGGAGACGGTTACGAGCAGTACTTC; j_gene: TRBJ2-7; abundance: -; v_gene: TRBV10-3; d_gene: TRBD2
CDR3aa: CASSNPRTGSSYNEQFF; CDR3nt: TGTGCCAGCAGTAACCCGCGGACGGGGAGCTCCTACAATGAGCAGTTCTTC; j_gene: TRBJ2-1; abundance: -; v_gene: TRBV2; d_gene: -
CDR3aa: CASSQNSGPLYF; CDR3nt: TGCGCCAGCAGCCAAAATAGCGGTCCTCTCTACTTC; j_gene: TRBJ2-7; abundance: -; v_gene: TRBV4-3; d_gene: -
CDR3aa: CASRGLTGELFF; CDR3nt: TGCGCCAGCAGGGGTCTGACCGGGGAGCTGTTTTTT; j_gene: TRBJ2-2; abundance: -; v_gene: TRBV5-1; d_gene: -
CDR3aa: CASHLDGGEAFF; CDR3nt: TGTGCCAGCCACCTTGATGGGGGTGAAGCTTTCTTT; j_gene: TRBJ1-1; abundance: -; v_gene: TRBV2; d_gene: -
CDR3aa: CAWSLSSGNTIYF; CDR3nt: TGTGCCTGGAGTTTGAGCTCTGGAAACACCATATATTTT; j_gene: TRBJ1-3; abundance: many; v_gene: TRBV30; d_gene: -
CDR3aa: CASSGGWGGTEAFF; CDR3nt: TGTGCCAGCAGTGGGGGTTGGGGGGGCACTGAAGCTTTCTTT; j_gene: TRBJ1-1; abundance: -; v_gene: TRBV2; d_gene: -
CDR3aa: CSVEAFGGLGTDTQYF; CDR3nt: TGCAGCGTTGAGGCCTTCGGGGGTCTCGGTACAGATACGCAGTATTTT; j_gene: TRBJ2-3; abundance: -; v_gene: TRBV29-1; d_gene: -
CDR3aa: CASSLEGLAEAFF; CDR3nt: TGTGCCAGCAGCTTAGAGGGGTTGGCTGAAGCTTTCTTT; j_gene: TRBJ1-1; abundance: -; v_gene: TRBV7-2; d_gene: -
CDR3aa: CASSEEWTGARYGYTF; CDR3nt: TGTGCCAGCAGTGAAGAGTGGACAGGCGCTCGCTATGGCTACACCTTC; j_gene: TRBJ1-2; abundance: -; v_gene: TRBV6-1; d_gene: TRBD1
CDR3aa: CASSREGNDQETQYF; CDR3nt: TGTGCCAGCAGTCGGGAGGGTAATGACCAAGAGACCCAGTACTTC; j_gene: TRBJ2-5; abundance: -; v_gene: TRBV2; d_gene: TRBD2
CDR3aa: CASSYGDRGLADTQYF; CDR3nt: TGTGCCAGCAGTTACGGGGACAGAGGCTTAGCAGATACGCAGTATTTT; j_gene: TRBJ2-3; abundance: -; v_gene: TRBV27; d_gene: TRBD1
CDR3aa: CSVAARDRDEQFF; CDR3nt: TGCAGCGTTGCGGCCCGGGACAGGGATGAGCAGTTCTTC; j_gene: TRBJ2-1; abundance: -; v_gene: TRBV29-1; d_gene: TRBD1